Following are 24 T cell receptor beta chains from one sample sequenced in a study of blood T cell repertoires in COVID-19. Clones were sequenced by immunoSEQ multiplex PCR, and TCRdb holds only the in-frame ones, with some missing. This sample yields about 110,000 clones, of which around nine tenths are seen a single time; over 1% belongs to the top ten. The sequencing sample was made of peripheral blood. These receptors came from a woman in her 30s with acute or convalescent COVID-19.

The chain recombines TRBV6-1 with TRBJ2-3; 8 bases line up with TRBD2. V shed 4 bases and J 4 bases; nucleotides not matched to a gene: 7. This CDR3 has 15 amino acids. Germline lookup yields CDR1 MNHNS and CDR2 SASEGT. The CDR3 here is CASSGAAGVSDTQYF. The CDR3 DNA sequence: TGTGCCAGCAGTGGAGCAGCGGGAGTATCAGATACGCAGTATTTT.

J is TRBJ2-1 and V is TRBV14; D gene unclear. Trimming removed 0 bases from V and 8 bases from J, with 11 bases in between. The CDR3 runs 14 residues. CDR1 is SGHDN and CDR2 is FVKESK in the germline V gene. The CDR3: CASSQEGIIDEQFF. The CDR3 DNA reads as TGTGCCAGCAGCCAAGAGGGCATAATCGATGAGCAGTTCTTC. Looking up the rest from reference TRBV14 and TRBJ2-1 gives the full variable domain: EAGVTQFPSHSVIEKGQTVTLRCDPISGHDNLYWYRRVMGKEIKFLLHFVKESKQDESGMPNNRFLAERTGGTYSTLKVQPAELEDSGVYFCASSQEGIIDEQFFGPGTRLTVL.

The CDR3 nucleotides read TGTGCCACCAGCAGCGGGGGGGCGAACACCGGGGAGCTGTTTTTT. Translating gives CATSSGGANTGELFF. V is TRBV15 and J is TRBJ2-2; 8 bases are shared with TRBD2. This CDR3 region has 15 residues. The germline gives CDR1 LNHNV, CDR2 YYDKDF (reference sequence). The V gene end was trimmed by 3 bases and the J gene end by 0 bases; junction bases not matched to a gene: 0.

The chain is built from TRBV28 and TRBJ2-4, with D possibly matching TRBD2 (7 bases). Germline V gene lookup returns CDR1 MDHEN and CDR2 SYDVKM. Trimming stripped 6 bases from V and 3 bases from J, with 15 bases between. There are 15 residues in the CDR3. In DNA, the CDR3 is TGTGCCAGCAGAGTGGGAGGGGGTAGCAAAAACATTCAGTACTTC. Translated, it gives CASRVGGGSKNIQYF. Together with reference TRBV28 and TRBJ2-4, the CDR3 gives the full variable domain: DVKVTQSSRYLVKRTGEKVFLECVQDMDHENMFWYRQDPGLGLRLIYFSYDVKMKEKGDIPEGYSVSREKKERFSLILESASTNQTSMYLCASRVGGGSKNIQYFGAGTRLSVL.

This chain joins TRBV6-2 or TRBV6-3 and TRBJ1-1; D is uncertain. V was pared by 5 bases and J by 5 bases, with 6 bases between. This CDR3 is 11 amino acids long. Germline V gives CDR1 MNHEY, CDR2 SVGEGT. The DNA of the CDR3 is TGTGCCAGCAGTCAAATGACTGAAGCTTTCTTT. Amino acid sequence: CASSQMTEAFF.

This chain links TRBV9 with TRBJ2-1; D gene ambiguous. The V and J ends lost 0 bases and 1 base respectively, with 11 bases between them. The length of the CDR3 is 16 residues. Germline V gives CDR1 SGDLS, CDR2 YYNGEE. Here the CDR3 DNA reads TGTGCCAGCAGCGTAGCTGACTGGCCTTCCTACAATGAGCAGTTCTTC. Translating it yields CASSVADWPSYNEQFF.

This sequence joins TRBV2 and TRBJ1-6, with a weak D call TRBD1 (5 bases). The CDR3 has 16 residues. CDR1 and CDR2 (germline): SNHLY, FYNNEI. V lost 2 bases and J 9 bases, leaving 17 bases between the germline ends. CDR3 sequence: CASSEYPGQGSSPLHF. The CDR3 nucleotides are TGTGCCAGCAGTGAATACCCAGGGCAGGGCAGTTCACCCCTCCACTTT.

V and J are TRBV4-1 and TRBJ2-4; possible D gene TRBD2, 5 bases. CDR1 is MGHRA and CDR2 is YSYEKL in the germline V gene. V lost 0 bases, J lost 1 base, and 22 bases lay in between. This CDR3 is built from 20 residues. CDR3 in amino acids: CASSQDIGPHGVMAKNIQYF. The DNA of the CDR3 is TGCGCCAGCAGCCAAGATATCGGGCCACACGGGGTAATGGCCAAAAACATTCAGTACTTC.

The chain is built from TRBV9 and TRBJ2-7; 7 nucleotides line up with TRBD1. CDR1 is SGDLS and CDR2 is YYNGEE in the germline V gene. The CDR3 is 14 amino acids. Trimming at V came to 1 base and at J to 3 bases, leaving 4 bases not matched to a gene. Here the CDR3 DNA reads TGTGCCAGCAGCGTACGGGCAGGGGGCTACGAGCAGTACTTC. It is translated as CASSVRAGGYEQYF.

The chain has TRBV28 and TRBJ1-2; 9 bases agree with TRBD1. Germline CDR1 is MDHEN and CDR2 is SYDVKM. V trimming: 3 bases; J trimming: 2 bases; junction bases outside the gene matches: 4. The CDR3 length is 15 residues. CDR3 sequence: CASSLIGTGNYGYTF. The CDR3 DNA follows: TGTGCCAGCAGTTTGATCGGGACAGGGAACTATGGCTACACCTTC.

V is TRBV9 and J is TRBJ2-2; a possible D gene is TRBD1 (5 bases). V lost 7 bases to trimming and J lost 2 bases, with 12 bases between them. The CDR3 extends over 14 amino acids. Per germline, CDR1 SGDLS and CDR2 YYNGEE. CDR3 residues: CASAWGTNTGELFF. The CDR3 region has the DNA TGTGCCAGCGCCTGGGGCACCAACACCGGGGAGCTGTTTTTT.

CDR3 coding DNA: TGTGCCAGCAGCTTCGAACCGGGGAATTCACCCCTCCACTTT. Residues: CASSFEPGNSPLHF. The J gene is TRBJ1-6, the V gene TRBV7-9, with D unclear. This CDR3 spans 14 amino acids. CDR1 SEHNR and CDR2 FQNEAQ come from the germline V gene (reference sequence). V was trimmed by 3 bases and J by 7 bases, leaving 10 bases between them.

The CDR3 sequence: CASSENQGYEQYF. DNA of the CDR3: TGTGCCAGCAGCGAAAACCAGGGGTACGAGCAGTACTTC. V is TRBV7-6 and J is TRBJ2-7, with D possibly matching TRBD1 (6 bases). CDR1 SGHVS and CDR2 FNYEAQ come from the germline V gene. The CDR3 is made up of 13 amino acids. V lost 5 bases and J 4 bases, leaving 12 bases between the germline ends.

V is TRBV7-2 and J is TRBJ1-2, with 7 bases lining up with TRBD1. Germline CDR1 is SGHTA and CDR2 is FQGNSA. The V segment lost 7 bases and the J segment 3 bases; nucleotides outside the gene matches: 11. CDR3 length equals 15 residues. CDR3 amino acids: CASNPRTGRDYGYTF. The CDR3 DNA reads as TGTGCCAGCAACCCGCGGACAGGTCGAGACTATGGCTACACCTTC. The variable domain in full, with the rest retrieved from reference TRBV7-2 and TRBJ1-2, is GAGVSQSPSNKVTEKGKDVELRCDPISGHTALYWYRQSLGQGLEFLIYFQGNSAPDKSGLPSDRFSAERTGGSVSTLTIQRTQQEDSAVYLCASNPRTGRDYGYTFGSGTRLTVV.

This chain links TRBV6-2 or TRBV6-3 with TRBJ1-2; D gene unclear. CDR1 and CDR2 (germline): MNHEY, SVGEGT. The germline V and J ends were trimmed by 2 bases and 7 bases, with 14 bases remaining between them. The CDR3 runs to 14 residues. Here the CDR3 DNA reads TGTGCCAGCAGTTACGGCTCTGACTATGGTGGCTACACCTTC. It specifies CASSYGSDYGGYTF.

This sequence joins TRBV2 and TRBJ1-2; unclear D gene. Trimming removed 7 bases at V and 5 bases at J, with 17 bases between. This CDR3 comprises 14 residues. Germline assignment: CDR1 SNHLY and CDR2 FYNNEI. CDR3 sequence: CASTSILEIYGYTF. The CDR3 DNA is TGTGCCAGCACTAGCATTCTTGAAATATATGGCTACACCTTC.

The rearrangement uses TRBV4-1 and TRBJ2-2, with D perhaps TRBD2 (5 bases). Germline values: CDR1 MGHRA, CDR2 YSYEKL. V gave up 4 bases and J gave up 4 bases, with 13 bases separating them. The CDR3 runs to 15 residues. CDR3 nucleotide sequence: TGCGCCAGCAGCCGCTACACCGGGGTCACCGGGGAGCTGTTTTTT. Translated, it gives CASSRYTGVTGELFF.

The chain links TRBV13 to TRBJ2-1; D perhaps matches TRBD1 (5 bases). Germline values: CDR1 PRHDT, CDR2 FYEKMQ (reference sequence). This CDR3 contains 12 residues. Deletions cut 1 base from V and 7 bases from J, with 5 bases between. The CDR3 protein is CASSLEGNEQFF. CDR3 in DNA: TGTGCCAGCAGCTTAGAGGGGAATGAGCAGTTCTTC.

This chain links TRBV28 with TRBJ1-2, with 7 bases matching TRBD1. CDR1 is MDHEN, CDR2 SYDVKM, per germline. V lost 5 bases, J lost 8 bases, and 11 bases stayed unmatched. This CDR3 has 14 residues. The CDR3 region has the DNA TGTGCCAGCAGTCTAGGACAGGTGGAGGAGGGCTACACCTTC. It yields the protein CASSLGQVEEGYTF.

The chain joins TRBV11-2 to TRBJ2-7; TRBD1 matches at 7 bases. The CDR3 covers 15 residues. Per the germline V gene, CDR1 is SGHAT and CDR2 is FQNNGV. V lost 2 bases and J lost 2; bases outside the gene matches: 6. CDR3 nucleotides: TGTGCCAGCAGCTTATCCCCCGGGACAGCCTACGAGCAGTACTTC. It yields the protein CASSLSPGTAYEQYF.

This sequence joins TRBV3-1 (or the pseudogene TRBV3-2) and TRBJ2-5, with TRBD2 matching over 7 bases. The CDR3 is 15 amino acids. V lost 5 bases and J lost 2; bases outside the gene matches: 8. The germline gives CDR1 LGHDT, CDR2 YNNKEL (reference sequence). The CDR3 DNA reads as TGTGCCAGCAGCTCCTATTGGGGGGGACAAGAGACCCAGTACTTC. It specifies CASSSYWGGQETQYF.

The chain has TRBV7-9 and TRBJ1-4; 7 bases align to TRBD1. CDR1 is SEHNR and CDR2 is FQNEAQ in the germline V gene (reference sequence). The CDR3 contains 15 residues. Trimming cost V 7 bases and J 3 bases; bases outside gene matches: 8. CDR3 bases: TGTGCCAGCACCGACTTGGGACAGCCTAATGAAAAACTGTTTTTT. This sequence encodes CASTDLGQPNEKLFF.

The V call is TRBV6-5, the J call TRBJ1-2, with 10 bases aligning to TRBD1. After removal of 10 bases from V and 2 bases from J, the junction contained 4 bases not matched to a gene. Germline V gives CDR1 MNHEY, CDR2 SVGAGI. This CDR3 comprises 13 residues. CDR3 amino acids: CATGQGVNYGYTF. The CDR3 DNA reads TGTGCCACCGGACAGGGGGTAAACTATGGCTACACCTTC.

CDR3 nucleotide sequence: TGTGCCAGCAGCTTAGGGACAGGGGGCATCCAGCCCCAGCATTTT. Translation: CASSLGTGGIQPQHF. This sequence joins TRBV7-9 and TRBJ1-5; 11 bases fit TRBD1. This CDR3 has 15 amino acids. Germline V gene lookup returns CDR1 SEHNR and CDR2 FQNEAQ (reference sequence). V lost 1 base, J lost 7 bases, and 3 bases stayed unmatched.